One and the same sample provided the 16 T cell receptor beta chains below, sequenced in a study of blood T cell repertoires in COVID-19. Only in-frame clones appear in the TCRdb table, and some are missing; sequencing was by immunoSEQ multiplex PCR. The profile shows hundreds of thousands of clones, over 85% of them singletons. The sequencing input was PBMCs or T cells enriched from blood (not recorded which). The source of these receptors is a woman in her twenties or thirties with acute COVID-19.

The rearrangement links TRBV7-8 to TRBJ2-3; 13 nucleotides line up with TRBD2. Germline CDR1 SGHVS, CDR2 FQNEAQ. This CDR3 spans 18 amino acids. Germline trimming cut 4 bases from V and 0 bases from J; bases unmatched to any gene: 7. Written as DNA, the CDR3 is TGTGCCAGCAGCTCACAAGGGGGACTAGCGGGGAGCACAGATACGCAGTATTTT. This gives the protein CASSSQGGLAGSTDTQYF.

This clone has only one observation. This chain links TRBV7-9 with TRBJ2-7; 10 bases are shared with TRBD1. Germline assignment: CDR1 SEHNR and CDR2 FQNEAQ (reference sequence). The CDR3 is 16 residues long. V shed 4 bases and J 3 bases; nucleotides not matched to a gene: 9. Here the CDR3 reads CASSSRDRGLNYEQYF. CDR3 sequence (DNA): TGTGCCAGCAGCTCCCGGGACAGGGGACTAAACTACGAGCAGTACTTC.

The CDR3 region is CAWTGQGALGQYF. CDR3 DNA sequence: TGTGCCTGGACTGGACAGGGGGCACTCGGGCAGTACTTC. The chain joins TRBV30 to TRBJ2-7; 11 bases fit TRBD1. This CDR3 is 13 amino acids long. V shed 4 bases, J shed 9 bases, and the junction held 8 bases outside the gene matches. Germline values: CDR1 GTSNPN, CDR2 SVGIG (reference sequence).

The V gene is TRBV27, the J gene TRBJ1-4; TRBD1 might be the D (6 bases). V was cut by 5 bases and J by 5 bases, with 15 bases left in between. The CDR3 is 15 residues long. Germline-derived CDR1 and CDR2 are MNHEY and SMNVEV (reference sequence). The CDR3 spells CASSPRQARNEKLFF. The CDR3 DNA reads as TGTGCCAGCAGTCCCCGACAGGCTAGAAATGAAAAACTGTTTTTT.

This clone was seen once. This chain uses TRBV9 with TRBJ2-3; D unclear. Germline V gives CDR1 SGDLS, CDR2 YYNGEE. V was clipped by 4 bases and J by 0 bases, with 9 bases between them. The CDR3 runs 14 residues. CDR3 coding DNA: TGTGCCAGCAGCTACTCACCTAGCACAGATACGCAGTATTTT. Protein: CASSYSPSTDTQYF.

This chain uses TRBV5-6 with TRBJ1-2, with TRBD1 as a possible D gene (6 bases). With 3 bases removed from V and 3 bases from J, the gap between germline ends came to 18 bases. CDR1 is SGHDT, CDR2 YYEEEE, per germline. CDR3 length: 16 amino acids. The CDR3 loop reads CASSSVGAGVDYGYTF. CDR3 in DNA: TGTGCCAGCAGCTCGGTGGGGGCAGGGGTGGACTATGGCTACACCTTC.

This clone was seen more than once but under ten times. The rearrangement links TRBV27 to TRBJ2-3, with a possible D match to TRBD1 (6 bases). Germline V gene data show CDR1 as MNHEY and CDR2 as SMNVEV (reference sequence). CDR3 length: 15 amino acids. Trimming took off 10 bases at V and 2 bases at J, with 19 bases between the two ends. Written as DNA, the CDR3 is TGTGCCACCAACCCCGGGACAAGATTCACAGATACGCAGTATTTT. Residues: CATNPGTRFTDTQYF.

CDR3 bases: TGTGCCAGCCGTACAACTAGCGATAACATTCAGTACTTC. Encoded protein: CASRTTSDNIQYF. The chain joins TRBV6-5 to TRBJ2-4, with 7 positions matching TRBD2. V was clipped by 8 bases and J by 7 bases; unmatched bases: 8. CDR1 MNHEY and CDR2 SVGAGI come from the germline V gene. The CDR3 covers 13 residues.

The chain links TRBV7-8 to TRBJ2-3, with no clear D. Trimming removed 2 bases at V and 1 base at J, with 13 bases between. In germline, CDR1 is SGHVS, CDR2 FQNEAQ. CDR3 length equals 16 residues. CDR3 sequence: CASSLRPYGGTDTQYF. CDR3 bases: TGTGCCAGCAGCTTACGACCCTACGGAGGCACAGATACGCAGTATTTT.

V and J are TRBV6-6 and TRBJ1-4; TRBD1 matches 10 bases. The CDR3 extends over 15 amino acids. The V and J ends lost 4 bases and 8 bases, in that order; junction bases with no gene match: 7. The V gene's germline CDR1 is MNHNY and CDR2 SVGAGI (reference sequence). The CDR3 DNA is TGTGCCAGCAGTTCCGCTGACAGGGGGCGGGAAAAACTGTTTTTT. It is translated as CASSSADRGREKLFF.

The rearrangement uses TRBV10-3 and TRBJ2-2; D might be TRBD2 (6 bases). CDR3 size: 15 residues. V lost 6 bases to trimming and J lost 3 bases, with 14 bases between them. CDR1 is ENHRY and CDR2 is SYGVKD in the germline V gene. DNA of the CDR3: TGTGCCATCAGCGGTGGGGGGACGGACACCGGGGAGCTGTTTTTT. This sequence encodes CAISGGGTDTGELFF.

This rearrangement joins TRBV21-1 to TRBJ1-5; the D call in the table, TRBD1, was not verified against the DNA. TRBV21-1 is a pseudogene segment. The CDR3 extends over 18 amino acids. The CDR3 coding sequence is TGTGCCAGCAGCGCCCGGGACAGGTCTGTTTTTAGCAATCAGCCCCAGCATTTT. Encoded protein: CASSARDRSVFSNQPQHF.

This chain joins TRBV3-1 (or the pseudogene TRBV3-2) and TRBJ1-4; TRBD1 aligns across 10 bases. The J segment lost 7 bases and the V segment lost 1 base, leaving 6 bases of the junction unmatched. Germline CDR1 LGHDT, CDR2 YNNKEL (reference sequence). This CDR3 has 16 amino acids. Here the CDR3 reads CASSQARGQGGEKLFF. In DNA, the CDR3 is TGTGCCAGCAGCCAAGCAAGAGGACAGGGGGGTGAAAAACTGTTTTTT.

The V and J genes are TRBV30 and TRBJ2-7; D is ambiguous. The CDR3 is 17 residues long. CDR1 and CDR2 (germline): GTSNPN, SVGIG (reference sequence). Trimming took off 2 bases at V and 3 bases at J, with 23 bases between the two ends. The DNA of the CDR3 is TGTGCCTGGAGTAATTGGCAAGTAATACCATCTGGCTACGAGCAGTACTTC. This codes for CAWSNWQVIPSGYEQYF.

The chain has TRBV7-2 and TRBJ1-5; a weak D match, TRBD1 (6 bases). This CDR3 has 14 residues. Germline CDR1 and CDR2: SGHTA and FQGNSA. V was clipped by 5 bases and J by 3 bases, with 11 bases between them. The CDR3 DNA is TGTGCCAGCAGCCTACAGGGTTCCAATCAGCCCCAGCATTTT. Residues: CASSLQGSNQPQHF.

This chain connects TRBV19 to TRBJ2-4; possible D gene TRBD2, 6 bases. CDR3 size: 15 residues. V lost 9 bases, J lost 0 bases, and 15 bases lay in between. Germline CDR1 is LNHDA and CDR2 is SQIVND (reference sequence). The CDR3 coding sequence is TGTGCCAGGGCTGAGGGACTTCGAGCCAAAAACATTCAGTACTTC. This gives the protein CARAEGLRAKNIQYF. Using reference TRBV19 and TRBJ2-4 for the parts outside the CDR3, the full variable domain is DGGITQSPKYLFRKEGQNVTLSCEQNLNHDAMYWYRQDPGQGLRLIYYSQIVNDFQKGDIAEGYSVSREKKESFPLTVTSAQKNPTAFYLCARAEGLRAKNIQYFGAGTRLSVL.